The TCR beta chain under discussion was sequenced for a study of blood T cell repertoires in COVID-19. Using immunoSEQ multiplex PCR, the repertoire was profiled, and TCRdb retains in-frame clones only, with some absent. The sample includes about 99,000 clones, approximately 89% seen only once; the top ten take approximately 17%. Germline V CDR1 and CDR2: LNHDA, SQIVND (reference sequence). V lost 7 bases to trimming and J lost 4 bases; unmatched junction nucleotides: 11. The length of the CDR3 is 16 residues. Material for sequencing was peripheral blood. This sequence originates from a woman aged 80 or over in a cohort sampled during active COVID-19. The J gene is TRBJ2-2, the V gene TRBV19, with 8 positions matching TRBD2. The CDR3 here is CASTMGAGDLTGELFF. The CDR3 DNA reads as TGTGCCAGTACCATGGGAGCGGGGGACCTCACCGGGGAGCTGTTTTTT.